A single sample gave rise to the 30 T cell receptor beta chains below, sequenced in a study of blood T cell repertoires in COVID-19. Only in-frame clones appear in the TCRdb table, and some are missing; sequencing was by immunoSEQ multiplex PCR. The sample records more than 85,000 clones, 80% to 85% being singletons. Sequenced material: peripheral blood. These receptors were taken from an elderly woman with acute or convalescent COVID-19.

V usage is TRBV5-1 and J usage is TRBJ1-1; D possibly corresponds to TRBD1 (5 bases). Per the germline V gene, CDR1 is SGHRS and CDR2 is YFSETQ. With 4 bases removed from V and 1 base from J, the gap between germline ends came to 14 bases. CDR3 length: 15 residues. CDR3: CASSADRPQNTEAFF. CDR3 in DNA: TGCGCCAGCAGCGCCGACAGACCTCAGAACACTGAAGCTTTCTTT.

This clone was observed a single time. The CDR3 loop reads CASRLTGRDLQRNEQYV. The CDR3 bases are TGTGCAAGTCGCTTAACCGGCCGGGATCTCCAGCGCAACGAGCAGTACGTC. The V gene is TRBV12-2, the J gene TRBJ2-7; TRBD2 is the table's D call, not checked against the DNA. TRBV12-2 is listed as a pseudogene. The CDR3 spans 17 residues.

This chain uses TRBV18 with TRBJ2-5, with 9 bases identical to TRBD1. The germline V gene encodes CDR1 KGHSH and CDR2 LQKENI. V lost 3 bases, J lost 7 bases, and 12 bases stayed unmatched. The length of the CDR3 is 16 residues. CDR3: CASSPGQGTRSGTQYF. CDR3 nucleotides: TGTGCCAGCTCACCGGGACAGGGAACCCGTAGCGGGACCCAGTACTTC.

The CDR3 is CASSYGQTYEQYV. DNA for the CDR3: TGTGCCAGCAGTTACGGGCAGACCTACGAGCAGTACGTC. This chain connects TRBV6-2 or TRBV6-3 to TRBJ2-7; D remains ambiguous. V lost 2 bases to trimming and J lost 2 bases, with 7 bases between them. The germline V gene has CDR1 MNHEY and CDR2 SVGEGT. The CDR3 covers 13 residues.

The CDR3 DNA follows: TGCAGCGTTGGAGGAGGGAGGGCCGGGGAGACCCAGTACTTC. This gives the protein CSVGGGRAGETQYF. The chain couples TRBV29-1 to TRBJ2-5; the match to TRBD2 covers 7 bases. CDR1 and CDR2 from the germline V gene are SQVTM and ANQGSEA. The CDR3 totals 14 residues. V lost 4 bases and J lost 5; bases outside the gene matches: 10.

The chain's CDR3 is CASKGQVASGYTF. The CDR3, as DNA: TGTGCCAGCAAGGGACAGGTTGCAAGTGGCTACACCTTC. The genes are TRBV12-3 or TRBV12-4 and TRBJ1-2, with TRBD1 matching over 8 bases. Trimming cost V 7 bases and J 7 bases; bases outside gene matches: 8. This CDR3 spans 13 amino acids.

V gene TRBV7-9 combines with J gene TRBJ2-5; D possibly corresponds to TRBD2 (7 bases). Germline CDR1 reads SEHNR; CDR2 reads FQNEAQ (reference sequence). The CDR3 spans 14 residues. Deletions cut 4 bases from V and 4 bases from J, with 13 bases between. The CDR3 bases are TGTGCCAGCAGCTCACAACGGGGGGCAGAGACCCAGTACTTC. It yields the protein CASSSQRGAETQYF.

The chain couples TRBV5-1 to TRBJ2-3; the match to TRBD2 covers 10 bases. The V segment lost 2 bases and the J segment 5 bases; nucleotides outside the gene matches: 5. The CDR3 sequence is 15 residues long. Germline V gene data show CDR1 as SGHRS and CDR2 as YFSETQ. The CDR3 bases are TGCGCCAGCAGCTTAGCGGGAGGGCAGGAAGATACGCAGTATTTT. The encoded protein is CASSLAGGQEDTQYF.

The genes are TRBV15 and TRBJ2-3; 7 positions match TRBD2. CDR1 and CDR2 from the germline V gene are LNHNV and YYDKDF (reference sequence). The CDR3 spans 14 residues. Trimming at V came to 4 bases and at J to 4 bases, leaving 5 bases not matched to a gene. In DNA form, the CDR3 reads TGTGCCACCAGCACGGGCGGGAGTTCAGATACGCAGTATTTT. It specifies CATSTGGSSDTQYF. The variable domain in full, completed from reference TRBV15 and TRBJ2-3, reads DAMVIQNPRYQVTQFGKPVTLSCSQTLNHNVMYWYQQKSSQAPKLLFHYYDKDFNNEADTPDNFQSRRPNTSFCFLDIRSPGLGDTAMYLCATSTGGSSDTQYFGPGTRLTVL.

This clone has just a few counts. The chain joins TRBV9 to TRBJ2-3; possible D gene TRBD1, 5 bases. The length of the CDR3 is 15 residues. CDR1 is SGDLS, CDR2 YYNGEE, per germline. V lost 0 bases to trimming and J lost 4 bases, with 12 bases between them. CDR3: CASSVALTGADTQYF. The CDR3, as DNA: TGTGCCAGCAGCGTAGCTCTTACAGGCGCAGATACGCAGTATTTT.

In its sample, this clone was seen a few times. The V call is TRBV29-1, the J call TRBJ2-1; D is possibly TRBD2 (5 bases). Per germline, CDR1 SQVTM and CDR2 ANQGSEA. The CDR3 consists of 11 residues. Trimming took 7 bases from V and 10 from J, leaving 14 bases between them. Written as DNA, the CDR3 is TGCAGCGCCGAGAAGCGGAGCGAGCAGTTCTTC. Translated, it gives CSAEKRSEQFF.

The DNA of the CDR3 is TGCGCCAGCAGCTTGCGTGGGGCATCAGAGACCCAGTACTTC. Protein product: CASSLRGASETQYF. V gene TRBV5-1 combines with J gene TRBJ2-5, with TRBD1 as a possible D gene (5 bases). CDR3 length equals 14 residues. Germline CDR1 is SGHRS and CDR2 is YFSETQ. The germline V and J ends were trimmed by 1 base and 4 bases, with 11 bases remaining between them.

This CDR3 is CASSPARHEQFF. In nucleotides, the CDR3 is TGTGCCAGCAGTCCAGCTAGGCATGAGCAGTTCTTC. The chain links TRBV12-3 or TRBV12-4 to TRBJ2-1; D unresolved. V gave up 5 bases and J gave up 8 bases, with 10 bases separating them. The CDR3 spans 12 residues.

This chain joins TRBV5-5 and TRBJ2-7, with TRBD1 matching over 7 bases. The CDR3 length is 14 residues. The trim removed 3 bases at V and 3 bases at J, leaving 6 bases unmatched. Germline CDR1 and CDR2: SGHKS and YYEKEE (reference sequence). In DNA, the CDR3 is TGTGCCAGCAGCTGGGACAGAGGATACTACGAGCAGTACTTC. It is translated as CASSWDRGYYEQYF.

In its sample, this clone was seen once. The chain couples TRBV28 to TRBJ1-5; D remains ambiguous. Looked up from germline, CDR1 is MDHEN and CDR2 is SYDVKM. The CDR3 contains 14 residues. Between the trimmed V and J ends, which lost 2 bases and 3 bases, there was a span of 8 bases. This CDR3 reads CASSLAGDNQPQHF. The CDR3 bases are TGTGCCAGCAGTTTAGCGGGAGACAATCAGCCCCAGCATTTT.

The chain employs TRBV9 and TRBJ2-1; 9 bases align to TRBD2. The trim removed 0 bases at V and 9 bases at J, leaving 7 bases unmatched. CDR1 and CDR2 (germline): SGDLS, YYNGEE. The CDR3 runs 15 residues. CDR3 loop: CASSVVSSGNTEQFF. The CDR3 nucleotides are TGTGCCAGCAGCGTAGTCTCTAGCGGGAACACTGAGCAGTTCTTC. Together with reference TRBV9 and TRBJ2-1, the CDR3 gives the full variable domain: DSGVTQTPKHLITATGQRVTLRCSPRSGDLSVYWYQQSLDQGLQFLIQYYNGEERAKGNILERFSAQQFPDLHSELNLSSLELGDSALYFCASSVVSSGNTEQFFGPGTRLTVL.

This clone was counted only a few times. The J gene is TRBJ1-5, the V gene TRBV4-3, with D possibly being TRBD1 (6 bases). Trimming stripped 0 bases from V and 7 bases from J, with 16 bases between. Germline values: CDR1 LGHNA, CDR2 YSLEER. This CDR3 is 16 amino acids long. The CDR3 protein is CASSQDYRAHGQPQHF. CDR3 in DNA: TGCGCCAGCAGCCAAGATTACAGGGCCCATGGGCAGCCCCAGCATTTT.

J is TRBJ2-1 and V is TRBV6-1; perhaps TRBD1 as D (6 bases). CDR3 size: 15 residues. Trimming removed 3 bases from V and 4 bases from J, with 13 bases in between. The germline CDR1 and CDR2 sequences are MNHNS and SASEGT. Here the CDR3 DNA reads TGTGCCAGCAGTGACGGGACGGGACATTACAATGAGCAGTTCTTC. This encodes CASSDGTGHYNEQFF.

This clone is a singleton in its sample. CDR3 bases: TGTGCCAGCAGCCCCGGACTAGGGGAGACCCAGTACTTC. This sequence encodes CASSPGLGETQYF. The chain employs TRBV7-6 and TRBJ2-5, with 7 bases aligning to TRBD2. The germline V gene encodes CDR1 SGHVS and CDR2 FNYEAQ. The CDR3 is 13 residues long. After removal of 5 bases from V and 5 bases from J, the junction contained 5 bases not matched to a gene.

The V and J genes are TRBV24-1 and TRBJ2-6; TRBD1 aligns across 10 bases. The ends lost 3 bases at V and 0 bases at J; junction bases unmatched: 7. Per germline, CDR1 KGHDR and CDR2 SFDVKD. The CDR3 spans 19 residues. CDR3 coding DNA: TGTGCCACCAGTGATCGGACAGGGGGAGGCATCTCTGGGGCCAACGTCCTGACTTTC. It encodes CATSDRTGGGISGANVLTF.

The genes are TRBV7-7 and TRBJ2-3; TRBD2 aligns across 12 bases. Germline V gives CDR1 SSHAT, CDR2 FNYEAQ (reference sequence). The CDR3 spans 19 residues. The junction had 18 bases not matched to a gene; V was cut back by 5 bases and J by 6 bases. The CDR3 loop reads CASSPGVLPSGRARDTQYF. CDR3 DNA sequence: TGTGCCAGCAGCCCCGGTGTGCTACCTAGCGGGAGGGCCCGGGATACGCAGTATTTT. Drawing the rest from reference TRBV7-7 and TRBJ2-3, the complete variable domain is GAGVSQSPRYKVTKRGQDVTLRCDPISSHATLYWYQQALGQGPEFLTYFNYEAQPDKSGLPSDRFSAERPEGSISTLTIQRTEQRDSAMYRCASSPGVLPSGRARDTQYFGPGTRLTVL.

This clone was seen only once. This sequence joins TRBV5-1 and TRBJ2-1, with 12 bases that match TRBD2. V lost 4 bases, J lost 3 bases, and 8 bases stayed unmatched. This CDR3 contains 17 residues. The germline V gene encodes CDR1 SGHRS and CDR2 YFSETQ. CDR3 sequence (DNA): TGCGCCAGCAGCCATCGACTAGCGGGAGATAACTACAATGAGCAGTTCTTC. Residues: CASSHRLAGDNYNEQFF.

The chain joins TRBV7-2 to TRBJ2-1, with D perhaps matching TRBD1 (5 bases). V was clipped by 1 base and J by 12 bases, with 10 bases between them. CDR3 size: 12 residues. The germline CDR1 and CDR2 sequences are SGHTA and FQGNSA. The CDR3, as DNA: TGTGCCAGCAGCTTAGTGGGGCAGGGGCAGTTCTTC. Its protein is CASSLVGQGQFF.

This rearrangement joins TRBV5-8 to TRBJ2-2; a possible D gene is TRBD2 (6 bases). The germline V and J ends were trimmed by 4 bases and 7 bases, with 14 bases remaining between them. The germline gives CDR1 SGHTS, CDR2 YDEGEE. This CDR3 region has 14 residues. CDR3 residues: CASSPEAGNGELFF. The DNA for the CDR3 is TGTGCCAGCAGCCCCGAGGCGGGAAACGGGGAGCTGTTTTTT.

J is TRBJ1-2 and V is TRBV2; D is possibly TRBD1 (6 bases). In germline, CDR1 is SNHLY, CDR2 FYNNEI. The CDR3 contains 16 residues. Trimming cost V 4 bases and J 4 bases, with 19 bases left between them. The DNA of the CDR3 is TGTGCCAGCAGTGGGGGGATCCGACAGGCCCCCTATGGCTACACCTTC. As protein: CASSGGIRQAPYGYTF.

The chain is built from TRBV4-1 and TRBJ2-2; D gene uncertain. Looked up from germline, CDR1 is MGHRA and CDR2 is YSYEKL. Trimming shortened V by 2 bases and J by 0 bases, and 10 bases separated the two germline ends. The CDR3 runs 16 residues. DNA of the CDR3: TGCGCCAGCAGCCAAATACAGACCACGAACACCGGGGAGCTGTTTTTT. Protein product: CASSQIQTTNTGELFF.

A few counts support this clone. V gene TRBV30 combines with J gene TRBJ2-1; TRBD1 is a possible D gene (5 bases). V shed 0 bases and J shed 14 bases, with 8 bases lying between them. CDR1 GTSNPN and CDR2 SVGIG come from the germline V gene (reference sequence). This CDR3 spans 10 amino acids. CDR3 DNA: TGTGCCTGGAGTGTACAGGACAAGTTCTTC. Residues: CAWSVQDKFF.

V and J are TRBV29-1 and TRBJ2-5, with TRBD1 matching 7 bases. CDR3 length: 13 amino acids. Trimming took 6 bases from V and 2 from J; bases not matched to a gene: 6. From germline, CDR1 is SQVTM and CDR2 ANQGSEA. The CDR3 loop is CSVWGTAQETQYF. Written as DNA, the CDR3 is TGCAGCGTGTGGGGGACAGCTCAAGAGACCCAGTACTTC. Full variable domain (missing parts from reference TRBV29-1 and TRBJ2-5): SAVISQKPSRDICQRGTSLTIQCQVDSQVTMMFWYRQQPGQSLTLIATANQGSEATYESGFVIDKFPISRPNLTFSTLTVSNMSPEDSSIYLCSVWGTAQETQYFGPGTRLLVL.

The chain employs TRBV9 and TRBJ1-2, with 10 bases fitting TRBD1. There are 15 residues in the CDR3. The J segment lost 7 bases and the V segment lost 0 bases, leaving 6 bases of the junction unmatched. Germline CDR1 and CDR2: SGDLS and YYNGEE. CDR3 sequence: CASSVGVWDRGGYTF. In nucleotides, the CDR3 is TGTGCCAGCAGCGTAGGAGTTTGGGACAGGGGTGGCTACACCTTC. The complete variable domain, with remaining parts taken from reference TRBV9 and TRBJ1-2, reads DSGVTQTPKHLITATGQRVTLRCSPRSGDLSVYWYQQSLDQGLQFLIQYYNGEERAKGNILERFSAQQFPDLHSELNLSSLELGDSALYFCASSVGVWDRGGYTFGSGTRLTVV.

V gene TRBV7-2 combines with J gene TRBJ1-2; 7 bases are a match to TRBD1. Losses at the gene ends were 1 base for V and 4 bases for J; bases not matched to a gene: 3. The CDR3 covers 14 residues. Germline V CDR1 and CDR2: SGHTA, FQGNSA. Here the CDR3 DNA reads TGTGCCAGCAGCTTAGGACAGGGTGGCTATGGCTACACCTTC. It encodes CASSLGQGGYGYTF.